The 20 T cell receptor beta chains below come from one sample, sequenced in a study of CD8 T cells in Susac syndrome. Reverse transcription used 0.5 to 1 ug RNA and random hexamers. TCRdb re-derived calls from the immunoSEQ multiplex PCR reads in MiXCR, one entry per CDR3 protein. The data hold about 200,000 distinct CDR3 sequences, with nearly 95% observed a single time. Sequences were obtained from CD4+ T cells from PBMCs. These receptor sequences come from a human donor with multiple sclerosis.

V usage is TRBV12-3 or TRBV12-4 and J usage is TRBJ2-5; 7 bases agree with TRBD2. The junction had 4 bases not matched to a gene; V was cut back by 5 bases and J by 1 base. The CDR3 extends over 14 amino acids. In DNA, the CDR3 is TGTGCCAGCAGTCTATGGGGGGGCCAAGAGACCCAGTACTTC. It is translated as CASSLWGGQETQYF.

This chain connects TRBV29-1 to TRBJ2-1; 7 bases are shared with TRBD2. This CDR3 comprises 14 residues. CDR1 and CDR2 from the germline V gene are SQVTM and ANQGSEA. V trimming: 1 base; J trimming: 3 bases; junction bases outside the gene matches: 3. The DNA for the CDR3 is TGCAGCGTTGAAGGAGCGGGGCGCTACAATGAGCAGTTCTTC. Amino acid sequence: CSVEGAGRYNEQFF.

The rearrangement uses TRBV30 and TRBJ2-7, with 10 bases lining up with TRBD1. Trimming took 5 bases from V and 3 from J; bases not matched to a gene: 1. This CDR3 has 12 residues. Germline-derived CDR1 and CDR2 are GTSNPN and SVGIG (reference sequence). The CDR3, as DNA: TGTGCCTGGGGGGACAGGGGCTACGAGCAGTACTTC. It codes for CAWGDRGYEQYF.

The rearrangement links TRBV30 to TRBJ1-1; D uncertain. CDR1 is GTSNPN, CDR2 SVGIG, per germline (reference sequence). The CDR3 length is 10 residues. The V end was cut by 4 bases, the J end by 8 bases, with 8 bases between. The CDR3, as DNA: TGTGCCTGGATAGGAACAGAAGCTTTCTTT. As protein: CAWIGTEAFF.

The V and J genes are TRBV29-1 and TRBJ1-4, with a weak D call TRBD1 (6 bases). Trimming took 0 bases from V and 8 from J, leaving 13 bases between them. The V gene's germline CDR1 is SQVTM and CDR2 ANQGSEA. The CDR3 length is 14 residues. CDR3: CSVEDRGLTEKLFF. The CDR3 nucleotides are TGCAGCGTTGAAGACAGGGGACTAACAGAAAAACTGTTTTTT.

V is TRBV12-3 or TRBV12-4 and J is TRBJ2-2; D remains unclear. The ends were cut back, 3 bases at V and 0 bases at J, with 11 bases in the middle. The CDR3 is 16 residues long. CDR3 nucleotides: TGTGCCAGCAGTTTTAGGGTTTCTTCGAACACCGGGGAGCTGTTTTTT. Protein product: CASSFRVSSNTGELFF.

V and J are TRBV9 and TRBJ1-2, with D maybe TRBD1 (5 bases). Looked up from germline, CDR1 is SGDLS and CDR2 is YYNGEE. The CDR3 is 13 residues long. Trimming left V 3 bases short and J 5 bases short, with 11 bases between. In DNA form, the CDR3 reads TGTGCCAGCAGCGCCCCGGGGGGTTATGGCTACACCTTC. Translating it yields CASSAPGGYGYTF. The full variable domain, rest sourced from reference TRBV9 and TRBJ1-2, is DSGVTQTPKHLITATGQRVTLRCSPRSGDLSVYWYQQSLDQGLQFLIQYYNGEERAKGNILERFSAQQFPDLHSELNLSSLELGDSALYFCASSAPGGYGYTFGSGTRLTVV.

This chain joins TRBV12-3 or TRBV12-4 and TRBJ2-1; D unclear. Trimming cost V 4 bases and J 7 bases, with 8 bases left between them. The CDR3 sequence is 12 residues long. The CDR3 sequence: CASSSYSNEQFF. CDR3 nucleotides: TGTGCCAGCAGTTCCTATTCAAATGAGCAGTTCTTC.

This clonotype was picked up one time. The CDR3 loop reads CAWRTGDFQPQHF. CDR3 coding DNA: TGTGCCTGGAGGACAGGGGATTTTCAGCCCCAGCATTTT. The chain employs TRBV30 and TRBJ1-5, with 8 bases lining up with TRBD1. The junction had 4 bases not matched to a gene; V was cut back by 3 bases and J by 6 bases. The germline V gene has CDR1 GTSNPN and CDR2 SVGIG (reference sequence). This CDR3 has 13 residues. Supplemented by reference TRBV30 and TRBJ1-5, the full variable domain reads SQTIHQWPATLVQPVGSPLSLECTVEGTSNPNLYWYRQAAGRGLQLLFYSVGIGQISSEVPQNLSASRPQDRQFILSSKKLLLSDSGFYLCAWRTGDFQPQHFGDGTRLSIL.

In DNA, the CDR3 is TGCAGTGCCCGAGCGAATTTCGGGTTCTACAATGAGCAGTTCTTC. Translation: CSARANFGFYNEQFF. The chain recombines TRBV20-1 with TRBJ2-1, with unresolved D. The V gene lost 6 bases and the J gene lost 3 bases, with 18 bases spanning the gap. Germline V gene data show CDR1 as DFQATT and CDR2 as SNEGSKA (reference sequence). There are 15 residues in the CDR3.

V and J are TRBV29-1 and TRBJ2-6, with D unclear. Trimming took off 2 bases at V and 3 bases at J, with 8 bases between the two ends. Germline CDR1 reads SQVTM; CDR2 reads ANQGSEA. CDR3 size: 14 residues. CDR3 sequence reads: CSVETYGGANVLTF. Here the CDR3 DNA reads TGCAGCGTTGAAACCTACGGTGGGGCCAACGTCCTGACTTTC.

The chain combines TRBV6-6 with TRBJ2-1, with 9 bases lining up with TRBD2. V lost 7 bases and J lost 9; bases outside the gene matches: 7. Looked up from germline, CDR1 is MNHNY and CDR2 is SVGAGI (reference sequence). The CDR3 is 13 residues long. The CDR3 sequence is CASTTSGGGEQFF. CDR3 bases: TGTGCCAGCACGACTAGCGGAGGGGGTGAGCAGTTCTTC.

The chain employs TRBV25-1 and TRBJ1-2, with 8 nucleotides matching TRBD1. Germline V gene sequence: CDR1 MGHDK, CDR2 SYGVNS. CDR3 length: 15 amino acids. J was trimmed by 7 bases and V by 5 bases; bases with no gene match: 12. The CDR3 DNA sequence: TGTGCCAGCAGTCCTCCTGGACAGGGCGAAGTTGGCTACACCTTC. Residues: CASSPPGQGEVGYTF.

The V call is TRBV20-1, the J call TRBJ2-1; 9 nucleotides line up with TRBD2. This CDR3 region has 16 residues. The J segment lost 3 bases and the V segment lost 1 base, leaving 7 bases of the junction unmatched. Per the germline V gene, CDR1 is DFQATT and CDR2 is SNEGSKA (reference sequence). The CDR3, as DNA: TGCAGTGCTAGAGTGGAGACTAGCGGCTTCTACAATGAGCAGTTCTTC. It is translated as CSARVETSGFYNEQFF.

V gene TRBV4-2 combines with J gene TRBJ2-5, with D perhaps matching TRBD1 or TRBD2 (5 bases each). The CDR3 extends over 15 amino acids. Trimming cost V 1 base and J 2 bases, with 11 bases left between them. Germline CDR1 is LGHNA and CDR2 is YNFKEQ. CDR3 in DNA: TGTGCCAGCAGCCAAGGGGGGACCAGTCAAGAGACCCAGTACTTC. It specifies CASSQGGTSQETQYF.

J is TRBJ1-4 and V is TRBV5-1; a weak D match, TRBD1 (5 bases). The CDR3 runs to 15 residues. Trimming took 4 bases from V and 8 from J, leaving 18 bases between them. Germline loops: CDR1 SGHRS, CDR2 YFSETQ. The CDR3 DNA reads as TGCGCCAGCAGCGAACCGACAGCTGGTAACGAAAAACTGTTTTTT. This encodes CASSEPTAGNEKLFF.

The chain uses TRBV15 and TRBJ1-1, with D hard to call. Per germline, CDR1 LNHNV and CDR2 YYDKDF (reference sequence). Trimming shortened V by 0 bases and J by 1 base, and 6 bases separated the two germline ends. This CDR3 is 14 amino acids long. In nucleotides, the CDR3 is TGTGCCACCAGCAGAGATCGGGGGAACACTGAAGCTTTCTTT. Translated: CATSRDRGNTEAFF.

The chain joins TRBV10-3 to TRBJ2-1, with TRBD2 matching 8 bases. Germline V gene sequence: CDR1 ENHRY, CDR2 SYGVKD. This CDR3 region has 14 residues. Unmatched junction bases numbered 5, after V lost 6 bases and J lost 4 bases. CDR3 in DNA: TGTGCCATCAGCTCCCGGGGGGGATACAATGAGCAGTTCTTC. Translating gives CAISSRGGYNEQFF.

The CDR3 DNA sequence: TGTGCCAGCAGCTCCCCTAGCGGGAGAGTATCCGGGGAGCTGTTTTTT. Residues: CASSSPSGRVSGELFF. This chain joins TRBV7-3 and TRBJ2-2; 10 bases are shared with TRBD2. Losses at the gene ends were 4 bases for V and 6 bases for J; bases not matched to a gene: 8. Looked up from germline, CDR1 is SGHTA and CDR2 is FQGTGA. The CDR3 has 16 amino acids.

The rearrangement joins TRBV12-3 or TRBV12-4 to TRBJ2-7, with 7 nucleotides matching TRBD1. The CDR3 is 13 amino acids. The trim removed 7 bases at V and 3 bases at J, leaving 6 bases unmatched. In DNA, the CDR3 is TGTGCCAGCAAATTGACAGGGTACTACGAGCAGTACTTC. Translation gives CASKLTGYYEQYF.